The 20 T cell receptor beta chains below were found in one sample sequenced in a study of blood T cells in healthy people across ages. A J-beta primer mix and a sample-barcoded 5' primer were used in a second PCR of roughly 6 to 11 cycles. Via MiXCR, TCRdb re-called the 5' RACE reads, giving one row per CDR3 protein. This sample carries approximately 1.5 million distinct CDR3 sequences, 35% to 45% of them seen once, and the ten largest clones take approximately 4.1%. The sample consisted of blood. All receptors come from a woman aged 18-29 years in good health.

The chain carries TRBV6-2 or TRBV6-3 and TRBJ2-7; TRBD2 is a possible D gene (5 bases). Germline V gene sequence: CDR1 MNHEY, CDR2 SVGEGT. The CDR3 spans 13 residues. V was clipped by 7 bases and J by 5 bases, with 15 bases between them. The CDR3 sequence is CASNPTGYHEQYF. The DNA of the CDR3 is TGTGCCAGCAACCCGACGGGGTACCACGAGCAGTACTTC.

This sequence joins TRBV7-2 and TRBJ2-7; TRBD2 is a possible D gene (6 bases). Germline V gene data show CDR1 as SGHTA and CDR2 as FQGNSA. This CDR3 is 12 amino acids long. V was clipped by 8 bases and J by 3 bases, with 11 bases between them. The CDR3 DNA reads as TGTGCCAGCGGTGGGACTGTCTACGAGCAGTACTTC. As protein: CASGGTVYEQYF.

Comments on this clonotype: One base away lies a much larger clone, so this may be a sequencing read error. CDR3 in DNA: TGTGCCAGCAGTTACTCGAGTAGTAGCGGGTATTACGATGAGCAGTACTTC. Residues: CASSYSSSSGYYDEQYF. The chain employs TRBV6-5 and TRBJ2-5, with 7 bases that match TRBD2. The J segment lost 11 bases and the V segment lost 0 bases, leaving 18 bases of the junction unmatched. The CDR3 totals 17 residues. Looked up from germline, CDR1 is MNHEY and CDR2 is SVGAGI.

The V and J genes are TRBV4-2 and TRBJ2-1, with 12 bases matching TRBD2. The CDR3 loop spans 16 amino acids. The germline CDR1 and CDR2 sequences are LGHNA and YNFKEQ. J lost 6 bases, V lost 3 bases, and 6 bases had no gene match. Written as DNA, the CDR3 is TGTGCCAGCAGCCAGGCTCTAGCGGGAGGGCCCAATGAGCAGTTCTTC. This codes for CASSQALAGGPNEQFF.

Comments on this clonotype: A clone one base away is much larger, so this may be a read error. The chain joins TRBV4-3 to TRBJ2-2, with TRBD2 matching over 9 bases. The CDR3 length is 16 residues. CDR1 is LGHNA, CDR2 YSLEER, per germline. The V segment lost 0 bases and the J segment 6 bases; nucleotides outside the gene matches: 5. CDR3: CASSQDLSGGAGELFF. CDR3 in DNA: TGCGCCAGCAGCCAAGACCTTAGCGGGGGTGCCGGGGAGCTGTTTTTT.

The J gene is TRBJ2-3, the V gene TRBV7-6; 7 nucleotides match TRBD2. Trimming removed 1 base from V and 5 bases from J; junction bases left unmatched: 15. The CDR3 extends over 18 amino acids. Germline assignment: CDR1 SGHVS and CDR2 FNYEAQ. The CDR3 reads CASSLGIGRSAGGDTQYF. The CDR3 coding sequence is TGTGCCAGCAGCTTAGGGATCGGGAGGTCCGCCGGGGGAGATACGCAGTATTTT.

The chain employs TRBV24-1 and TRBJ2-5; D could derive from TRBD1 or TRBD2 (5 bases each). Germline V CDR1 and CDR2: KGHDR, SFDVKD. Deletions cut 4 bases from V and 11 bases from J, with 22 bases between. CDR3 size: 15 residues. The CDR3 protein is CATSESQGASNEQYF. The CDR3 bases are TGTGCCACCAGTGAAAGTCAGGGAGCCTCCAATGAGCAGTACTTC.

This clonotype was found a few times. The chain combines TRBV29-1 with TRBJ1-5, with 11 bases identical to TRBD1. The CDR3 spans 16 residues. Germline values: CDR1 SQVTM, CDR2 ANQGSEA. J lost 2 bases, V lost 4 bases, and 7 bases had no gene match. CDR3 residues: CSVGGQGADGNQPQHF. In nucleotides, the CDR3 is TGCAGCGTTGGTGGACAGGGGGCGGATGGCAATCAGCCCCAGCATTTT.

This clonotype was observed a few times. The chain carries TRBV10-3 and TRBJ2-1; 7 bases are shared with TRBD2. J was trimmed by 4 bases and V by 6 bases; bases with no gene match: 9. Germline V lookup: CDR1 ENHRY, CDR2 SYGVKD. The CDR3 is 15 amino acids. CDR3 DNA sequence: TGTGCCATCAGCGCTCTGGGGGGGGAATACAATGAGCAGTTCTTC. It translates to CAISALGGEYNEQFF.

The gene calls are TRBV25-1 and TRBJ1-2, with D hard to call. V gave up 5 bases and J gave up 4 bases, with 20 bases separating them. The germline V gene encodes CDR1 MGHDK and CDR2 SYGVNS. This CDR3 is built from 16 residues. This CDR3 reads CASSLPNPRGVYGYTF. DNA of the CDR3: TGTGCCAGCAGTTTACCGAACCCACGGGGAGTCTATGGCTACACCTTC.

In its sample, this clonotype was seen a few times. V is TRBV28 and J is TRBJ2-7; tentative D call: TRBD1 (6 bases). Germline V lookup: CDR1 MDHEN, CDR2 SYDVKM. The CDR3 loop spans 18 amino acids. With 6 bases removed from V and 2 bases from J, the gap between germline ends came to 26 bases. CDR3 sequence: CASSYRDISQKWTYEQYF. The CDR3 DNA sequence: TGTGCCAGCAGCTACCGGGACATAAGCCAGAAATGGACCTACGAGCAGTACTTC.

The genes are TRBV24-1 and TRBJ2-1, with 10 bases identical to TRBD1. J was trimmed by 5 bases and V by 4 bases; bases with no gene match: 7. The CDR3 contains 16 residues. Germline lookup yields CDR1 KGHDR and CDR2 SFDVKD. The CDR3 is CATSDKDRGRNNEQFF. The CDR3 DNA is TGTGCCACCAGTGACAAGGACAGGGGGAGGAACAATGAGCAGTTCTTC.

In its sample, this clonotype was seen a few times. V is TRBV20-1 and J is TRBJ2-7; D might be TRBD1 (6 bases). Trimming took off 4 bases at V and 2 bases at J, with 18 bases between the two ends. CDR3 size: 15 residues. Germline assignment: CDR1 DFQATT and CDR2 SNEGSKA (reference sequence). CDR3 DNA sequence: TGCAGTGCTACGAAGGGGGACGGGGCCACCTACGAGCAGTACTTC. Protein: CSATKGDGATYEQYF.

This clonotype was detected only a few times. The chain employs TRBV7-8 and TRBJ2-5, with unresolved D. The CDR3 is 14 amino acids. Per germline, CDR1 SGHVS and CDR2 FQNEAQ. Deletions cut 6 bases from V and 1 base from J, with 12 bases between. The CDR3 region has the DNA TGTGCCAGCAGTTTCCTTAGCAGCCAAGAGACCCAGTACTTC. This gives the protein CASSFLSSQETQYF.

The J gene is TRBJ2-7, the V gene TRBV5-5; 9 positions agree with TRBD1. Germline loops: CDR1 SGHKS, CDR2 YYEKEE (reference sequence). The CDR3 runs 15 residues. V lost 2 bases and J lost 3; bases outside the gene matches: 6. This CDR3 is CASSFGTGIYYEQYF. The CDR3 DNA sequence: TGTGCCAGCAGCTTCGGGACAGGGATTTACTACGAGCAGTACTTC.

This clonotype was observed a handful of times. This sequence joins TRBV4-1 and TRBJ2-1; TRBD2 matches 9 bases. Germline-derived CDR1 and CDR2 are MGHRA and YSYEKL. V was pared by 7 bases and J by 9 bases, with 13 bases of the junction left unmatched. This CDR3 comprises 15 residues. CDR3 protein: CASTSWRGGQSEQFF. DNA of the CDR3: TGCGCCAGCACCTCCTGGCGGGGGGGCCAAAGTGAGCAGTTCTTC.

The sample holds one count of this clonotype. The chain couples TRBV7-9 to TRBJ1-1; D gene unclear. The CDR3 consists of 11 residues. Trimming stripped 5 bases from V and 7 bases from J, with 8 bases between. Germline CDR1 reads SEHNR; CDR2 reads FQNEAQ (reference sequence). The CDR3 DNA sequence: TGTGCCAGCAGCGCGGACCTTGAAGCTTTCTTT. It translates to CASSADLEAFF.

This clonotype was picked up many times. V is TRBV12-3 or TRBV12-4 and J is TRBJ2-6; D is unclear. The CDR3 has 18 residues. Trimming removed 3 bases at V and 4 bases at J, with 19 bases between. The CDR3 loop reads CASSFALSLLAGANVLTF. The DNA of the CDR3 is TGTGCCAGCAGTTTTGCCCTTAGCCTCCTCGCGGGGGCCAACGTCCTGACTTTC.

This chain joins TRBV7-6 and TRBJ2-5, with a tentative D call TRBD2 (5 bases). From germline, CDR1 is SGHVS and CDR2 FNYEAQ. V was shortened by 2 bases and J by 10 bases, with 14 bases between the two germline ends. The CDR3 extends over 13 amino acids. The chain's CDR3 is CASSLSYEEDQYF. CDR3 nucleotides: TGTGCCAGCAGCTTATCCTATGAGGAGGACCAGTACTTC.

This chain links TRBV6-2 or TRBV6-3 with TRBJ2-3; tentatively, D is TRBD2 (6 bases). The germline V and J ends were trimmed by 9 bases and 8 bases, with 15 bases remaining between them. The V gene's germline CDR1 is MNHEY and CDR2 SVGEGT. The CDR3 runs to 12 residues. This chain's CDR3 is CASTGARGTQYF. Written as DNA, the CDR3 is TGTGCCAGTACGGGAGCGAGGGGTACGCAGTATTTT.